This is a list of T cell receptor beta chains from one sample in a study of blood T cell repertoires in COVID-19. Assay: immunoSEQ multiplex PCR; the TCRdb copy retains only in-frame clones and omits some. The sample lists hundreds of thousands of clones, roughly 81% seen once, with roughly 7.4% in the top ten. The specimen was peripheral blood. The receptors derive from a woman aged 80 or over with COVID-19, enrolled during active disease. CDR3s include the opening cysteine and the closing phenylalanine or tryptophan. D genes are given only for firm matches. For some rows the clone size is stated as once, few or many, or as a class when expanded; others skip it.

clone size: .; V gene: TRBV6-2/TRBV6-3; J gene: TRBJ1-1; D gene: .; CDR3 DNA: TGTGCCAGCAGTTACCACAGCATAATGAACACTGAAGCTTTCTTT; CDR3 protein: CASSYHSIMNTEAFF
clone size: .; V gene: TRBV2; J gene: TRBJ1-3; D gene: .; CDR3 DNA: TGTGCCAGCAGTGACCCCTCGGGGGCTGGAAACACCATATATTTT; CDR3 protein: CASSDPSGAGNTIYF
clone size: .; V gene: TRBV28; J gene: TRBJ1-2; D gene: TRBD1; CDR3 DNA: TGTGCCAGCAGCCAACCGACAGGGGGCGACTATGGCTACACCTTC; CDR3 protein: CASSQPTGGDYGYTF
clone size: .; V gene: TRBV7-9; J gene: TRBJ1-4; D gene: .; CDR3 DNA: TGTGCCAGCAGCTTAGCGGGGGGGGCACCAGAAAAACTGTTTTTT; CDR3 protein: CASSLAGGAPEKLFF
clone size: .; V gene: TRBV12-3/TRBV12-4; J gene: TRBJ1-2; D gene: .; CDR3 DNA: TGTGCCAGCAGCTCCGGGGGAGGCTACACCTTC; CDR3 protein: CASSSGGGYTF
clone size: .; V gene: TRBV11-2; J gene: TRBJ2-7; D gene: .; CDR3 DNA: TGTGCCAGCAGCTTTGGTAGCGGCCCCTACGAGCAGTACTTC; CDR3 protein: CASSFGSGPYEQYF
clone size: .; V gene: TRBV5-6; J gene: TRBJ1-6; D gene: .; CDR3 DNA: TGTGCCAGCAGCTTGAAAGGAGATAATTCACCCCTCCACTTT; CDR3 protein: CASSLKGDNSPLHF
clone size: .; V gene: TRBV18; J gene: TRBJ1-3; D gene: .; CDR3 DNA: TGTGCCAGCTCATCAGGGCCGGCTTACTCTGGAAACACCATATATTTT; CDR3 protein: CASSSGPAYSGNTIYF
clone size: .; V gene: TRBV3-1/TRBV3-2; J gene: TRBJ2-3; D gene: TRBD2; CDR3 DNA: TGTGCCAGCCAACCCGAAACTAGCGGGGTCACAGATACGCAGTATTTT; CDR3 protein: CASQPETSGVTDTQYF
clone size: .; V gene: TRBV6-5; J gene: TRBJ2-3; D gene: TRBD2; CDR3 DNA: TGTGCCAGCAGTTCCGCGGGAGGATTATCAGATACGCAGTATTTT; CDR3 protein: CASSSAGGLSDTQYF
clone size: once; V gene: TRBV5-4; J gene: TRBJ2-1; D gene: TRBD1; CDR3 DNA: TGTGCCAGCAGCCCGCCGGGACAGGGTATCAATGAGCAGTTCTTC; CDR3 protein: CASSPPGQGINEQFF
clone size: .; V gene: TRBV21-1; J gene: TRBJ2-5; D gene: .; CDR3 DNA: TGTGCCAGCAGCAAAGGAGGGACTAGCGGCCCCCCGAAGCAAGAGACCCAGTACTTC; CDR3 protein: CASSKGGTSGPPKQETQYF
clone size: .; V gene: TRBV18; J gene: TRBJ1-3; D gene: TRBD1; CDR3 DNA: TGTGCCAGCTCACCGCTGGACAGGGACTCTGGAAACACCATATATTTT; CDR3 protein: CASSPLDRDSGNTIYF
clone size: .; V gene: TRBV7-9; J gene: TRBJ2-7; D gene: .; CDR3 DNA: TGTGCCAGCAGCCGAGATACAGGGACCTACGAGCAGTACTTC; CDR3 protein: CASSRDTGTYEQYF
clone size: .; V gene: TRBV13; J gene: TRBJ1-1; D gene: TRBD1; CDR3 DNA: TGTGCCAGCAGCCTCCAGGGGGGAATGAACACTGAAGCTTTCTTT; CDR3 protein: CASSLQGGMNTEAFF
clone size: .; V gene: TRBV4-1; J gene: TRBJ1-2; D gene: .; CDR3 DNA: TGCGCCAGCAGCCCGGGGGGGACAAGTGGCTACACCTTC; CDR3 protein: CASSPGGTSGYTF
clone size: .; V gene: TRBV12-3/TRBV12-4; J gene: TRBJ1-2; D gene: .; CDR3 DNA: TGTGCCAGCAGTTTCGGCCAGAGGGATGGCTACACCTTC; CDR3 protein: CASSFGQRDGYTF
clone size: .; V gene: TRBV11-2; J gene: TRBJ2-1; D gene: TRBD2; CDR3 DNA: TGTGCCAGCAGCTTCACGGCTAGCGGGGGCAATGAGCAGTTCTTC; CDR3 protein: CASSFTASGGNEQFF
clone size: few; V gene: TRBV4-2; J gene: TRBJ1-2; D gene: .; CDR3 DNA: TGTGCCAGCAGCCCTCGACGGGACTATGGCTACACCTTC; CDR3 protein: CASSPRRDYGYTF
clone size: .; V gene: TRBV7-2; J gene: TRBJ1-1; D gene: .; CDR3 DNA: TGTGCCAGCAGCTTGGACCTCGGGGAGGAGGCTTTCTTT; CDR3 protein: CASSLDLGEEAFF
clone size: few; V gene: TRBV11-2; J gene: TRBJ2-5; D gene: .; CDR3 DNA: TGTGCCAGCAGCCTCCAGGCGGAGACCCAGTACTTC; CDR3 protein: CASSLQAETQYF
clone size: .; V gene: TRBV10-3; J gene: TRBJ2-3; D gene: .; CDR3 DNA: TGTGCCATCAGTAACGATGAGAGCCCCCTCACAGATACGCAGTATTTT; CDR3 protein: CAISNDESPLTDTQYF
clone size: .; V gene: TRBV3-1/TRBV3-2; J gene: TRBJ2-3; D gene: .; CDR3 DNA: TGTGCCAGCAGCATGTTAAGCACAGATACGCAGTATTTT; CDR3 protein: CASSMLSTDTQYF
clone size: .; V gene: TRBV4-1; J gene: TRBJ2-1; D gene: TRBD2; CDR3 DNA: TGCGCCAGCAGCCAAGATGGTACTAGCGGACGATACAATGAGCAGTTCTTC; CDR3 protein: CASSQDGTSGRYNEQFF
clone size: .; V gene: TRBV2; J gene: TRBJ1-4; D gene: TRBD1; CDR3 DNA: TGTGCCAGCAGTGAAGGGGGGACAGTTAATGAAAAACTGTTTTTT; CDR3 protein: CASSEGGTVNEKLFF
clone size: .; V gene: TRBV18; J gene: TRBJ1-2; D gene: .; CDR3 DNA: TGTGCCAGCTCTCCAGAGGCGGGATATGGCTACACCTTC; CDR3 protein: CASSPEAGYGYTF
clone size: few; V gene: TRBV30; J gene: TRBJ1-6; D gene: TRBD1; CDR3 DNA: TGTGCCTGGAGTTCCACCGGAGGGGGCAATTCACCCCTCCACTTT; CDR3 protein: CAWSSTGGGNSPLHF
clone size: once; V gene: TRBV19; J gene: TRBJ2-7; D gene: TRBD2; CDR3 DNA: TGTGCCAGTAGTCGGACTAGCGGATATTCCTACGAGCAGTACTTC; CDR3 protein: CASSRTSGYSYEQYF
clone size: .; V gene: TRBV6-4; J gene: TRBJ2-2; D gene: .; CDR3 DNA: TGTGCCAGCAGCCCACAGGCTTACGGGGAGCTGTTTTTT; CDR3 protein: CASSPQAYGELFF
clone size: .; V gene: TRBV5-1; J gene: TRBJ1-2; D gene: TRBD1; CDR3 DNA: TGCGCCAGCAGCTTGGCCCCGGGACAGGGGAACTATGGCTACACCTTC; CDR3 protein: CASSLAPGQGNYGYTF
clone size: .; V gene: TRBV28; J gene: TRBJ1-4; D gene: .; CDR3 DNA: TGTGCCAGCAGTCCAGCCCAGGGAGGGATGCATGAAAAACTGTTTTTT; CDR3 protein: CASSPAQGGMHEKLFF
clone size: .; V gene: TRBV4-3; J gene: TRBJ2-7; D gene: .; CDR3 DNA: TGCGCCAGCAGCCAAGGTCCCCGTAGCTCCTACGAGCAGTACTTC; CDR3 protein: CASSQGPRSSYEQYF
clone size: .; V gene: TRBV5-8; J gene: TRBJ2-7; D gene: TRBD2; CDR3 DNA: TGTGCCAGCAGCCTAGTTAGCGGGAGGCTCTACGAGCAGTACTTC; CDR3 protein: CASSLVSGRLYEQYF
clone size: .; V gene: TRBV10-3; J gene: TRBJ2-5; D gene: .; CDR3 DNA: TGTGCCATCAGTCTGGCAGGGGAAGAGACCCAGTACTTC; CDR3 protein: CAISLAGEETQYF
clone size: .; V gene: TRBV5-6; J gene: TRBJ2-2; D gene: TRBD2; CDR3 DNA: TGTGCCAGCAGCCCCCAGAGCGGGAGGGCGCGTAGCGGGGAGCTGTTTTTT; CDR3 protein: CASSPQSGRARSGELFF
clone size: .; V gene: TRBV3-1/TRBV3-2; J gene: TRBJ2-3; D gene: TRBD1; CDR3 DNA: TGTGCCAGCAGCCAAGAGGGACAGGGGAGAGATACGCAGTATTTT; CDR3 protein: CASSQEGQGRDTQYF
clone size: .; V gene: TRBV7-2; J gene: TRBJ2-7; D gene: TRBD1; CDR3 DNA: TGTGCCAGCAGCCTTACAGGGGGGAACTCCTACGAGCAGTACTTC; CDR3 protein: CASSLTGGNSYEQYF
clone size: .; V gene: TRBV2; J gene: TRBJ2-1; D gene: .; CDR3 DNA: TGTGCCATTCCCTTAGGGGCTAAATACAATGAGCAGTTCTTC; CDR3 protein: CAIPLGAKYNEQFF
clone size: .; V gene: TRBV6-6; J gene: TRBJ2-5; D gene: TRBD2; CDR3 DNA: TGTGCCAGCAGTCAATCCCCTTTAGCGGGGGGGGGAGAGACCCAGTACTTC; CDR3 protein: CASSQSPLAGGGETQYF
clone size: .; V gene: TRBV7-7; J gene: TRBJ2-5; D gene: TRBD1; CDR3 DNA: TGTGCTAGCAGCCCCTCGACAGGGGGAGAGACCCAGTACTTC; CDR3 protein: CASSPSTGGETQYF
clone size: .; V gene: TRBV11-2; J gene: TRBJ2-3; D gene: TRBD2; CDR3 DNA: TGTGCCAGCCTACCGTCTAGCGGATTCACAGATACGCAGTATTTT; CDR3 protein: CASLPSSGFTDTQYF
clone size: .; V gene: TRBV7-2; J gene: TRBJ1-1; D gene: TRBD1; CDR3 DNA: TGTGCCAGCAGTCGCAACCACAGGGGAACTGAAGCTTTCTTT; CDR3 protein: CASSRNHRGTEAFF
clone size: .; V gene: TRBV19; J gene: TRBJ1-3; D gene: .; CDR3 DNA: TGTGCCAGTAGTGGTGGGAGCTCTGGAAACACCATATATTTT; CDR3 protein: CASSGGSSGNTIYF
clone size: .; V gene: TRBV30; J gene: TRBJ1-5; D gene: .; CDR3 DNA: TGTGCCTGGAGTAGGGGCGAAACTAGCAATCAGCCCCAGCATTTT; CDR3 protein: CAWSRGETSNQPQHF
clone size: .; V gene: TRBV24-1; J gene: TRBJ2-3; D gene: TRBD2; CDR3 DNA: TGTGCCACCAGTGATTTGGTAACTAGCGGGAGCGAAACAGATACGCAGTATTTT; CDR3 protein: CATSDLVTSGSETDTQYF
clone size: .; V gene: TRBV9; J gene: TRBJ2-3; D gene: .; CDR3 DNA: TGTGCCAGCAGCCCTTTTACAGGGCATATAACAGATACGCAGTATTTT; CDR3 protein: CASSPFTGHITDTQYF
clone size: once; V gene: TRBV7-2; J gene: TRBJ2-3; D gene: TRBD2; CDR3 DNA: TGTGCCAGCAGCAGGCGGGAGGGCCAAACAGATACGCAGTATTTT; CDR3 protein: CASSRREGQTDTQYF
clone size: .; V gene: TRBV18; J gene: TRBJ1-1; D gene: TRBD1; CDR3 DNA: TGTGCCAGCTCACCCCTGGGACAGGGAGCTTTCTTT; CDR3 protein: CASSPLGQGAFF
clone size: .; V gene: TRBV19; J gene: TRBJ1-1; D gene: .; CDR3 DNA: TGTGCCAGTAGTAGCAGGGTGAACACTGAAGCTTTCTTT; CDR3 protein: CASSSRVNTEAFF
clone size: .; V gene: TRBV6-5; J gene: TRBJ2-3; D gene: TRBD2; CDR3 DNA: TGTGCCAGCAGTTACTCGGGGGGGAAAACAGATACGCAGTATTTT; CDR3 protein: CASSYSGGKTDTQYF
clone size: .; V gene: TRBV4-3; J gene: TRBJ2-1; D gene: .; CDR3 DNA: TGCGCCAGCAGCCTAAGCCCTACAGGTTCCACCAATGAGCAGTTCTTC; CDR3 protein: CASSLSPTGSTNEQFF
clone size: .; V gene: TRBV30; J gene: TRBJ1-2; D gene: .; CDR3 DNA: TGTGCCTGGAGACAGGGACGCGACTATGGCTACACCTTC; CDR3 protein: CAWRQGRDYGYTF
clone size: .; V gene: TRBV5-4; J gene: TRBJ2-5; D gene: .; CDR3 DNA: TGTGCCAGCAGCTTATCTGGGGCCCAAGAGACCCAGTACTTC; CDR3 protein: CASSLSGAQETQYF
clone size: .; V gene: TRBV5-1; J gene: TRBJ2-7; D gene: .; CDR3 DNA: TGCGCCAGCAGCCTCGGGAGCCACCTAATCAACAGGCCCCAGCAGTACTTC; CDR3 protein: CASSLGSHLINRPQQYF
clone size: .; V gene: TRBV12-5; J gene: TRBJ1-5; D gene: .; CDR3 DNA: TGTGCTAGTGGTCCAACTAACTATCAGCCCCAGCATTTT; CDR3 protein: CASGPTNYQPQHF
clone size: once; V gene: TRBV7-2; J gene: TRBJ2-1; D gene: TRBD2; CDR3 DNA: TGTGCCAGCAGCTTACATGGACTAGCGGGGTCTCGCGGTGAGCAGTTCTTC; CDR3 protein: CASSLHGLAGSRGEQFF